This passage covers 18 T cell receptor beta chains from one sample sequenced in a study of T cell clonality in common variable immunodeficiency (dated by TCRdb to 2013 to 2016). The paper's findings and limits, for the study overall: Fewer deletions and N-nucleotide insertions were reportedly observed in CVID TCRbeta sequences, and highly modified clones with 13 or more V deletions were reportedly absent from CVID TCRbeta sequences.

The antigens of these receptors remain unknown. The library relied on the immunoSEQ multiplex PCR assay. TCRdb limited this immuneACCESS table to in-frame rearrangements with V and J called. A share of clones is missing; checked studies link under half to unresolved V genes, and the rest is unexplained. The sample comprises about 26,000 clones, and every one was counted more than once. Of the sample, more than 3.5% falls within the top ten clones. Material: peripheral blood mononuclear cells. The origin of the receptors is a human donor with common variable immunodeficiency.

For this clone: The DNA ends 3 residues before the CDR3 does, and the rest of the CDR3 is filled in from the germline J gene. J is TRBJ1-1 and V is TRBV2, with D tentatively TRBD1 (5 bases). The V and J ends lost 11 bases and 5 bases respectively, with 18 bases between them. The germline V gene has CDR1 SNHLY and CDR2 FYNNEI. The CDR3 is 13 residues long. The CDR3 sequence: CAGCGDGATEAFF. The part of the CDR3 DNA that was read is TGTGCCGGTTGTGGGGATGGGGCGACTGAA.

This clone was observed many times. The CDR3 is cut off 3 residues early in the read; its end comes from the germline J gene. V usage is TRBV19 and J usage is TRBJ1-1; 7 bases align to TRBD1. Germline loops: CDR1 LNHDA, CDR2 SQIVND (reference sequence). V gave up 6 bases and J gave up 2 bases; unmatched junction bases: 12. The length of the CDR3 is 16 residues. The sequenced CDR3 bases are TGTGCCAGTAGACCTAATTCCGGGACAGCCAACACTGAA. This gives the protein CASRPNSGTANTE. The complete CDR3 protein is CASRPNSGTANTEAFF. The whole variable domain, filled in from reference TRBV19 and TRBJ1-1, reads DGGITQSPKYLFRKEGQNVTLSCEQNLNHDAMYWYRQDPGQGLRLIYYSQIVNDFQKGDIAEGYSVSREKKESFPLTVTSAQKNPTAFYLCASRPNSGTANTEAFFGQGTRLTVV.

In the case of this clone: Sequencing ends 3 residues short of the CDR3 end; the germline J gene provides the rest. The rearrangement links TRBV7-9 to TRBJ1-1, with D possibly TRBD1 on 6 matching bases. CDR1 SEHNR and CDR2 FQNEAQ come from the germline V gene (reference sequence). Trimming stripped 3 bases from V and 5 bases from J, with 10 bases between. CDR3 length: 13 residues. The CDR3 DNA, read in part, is TGTGCCAGCAGCTTCCGGGACACAACTGAA. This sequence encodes CASSFRDTTE. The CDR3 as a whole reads CASSFRDTTEAFF.

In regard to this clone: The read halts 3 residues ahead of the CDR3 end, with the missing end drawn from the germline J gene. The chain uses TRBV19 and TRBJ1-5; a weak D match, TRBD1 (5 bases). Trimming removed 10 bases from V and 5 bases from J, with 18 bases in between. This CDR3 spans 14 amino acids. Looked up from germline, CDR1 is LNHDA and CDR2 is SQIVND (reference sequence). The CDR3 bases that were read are TGTGCCACCGAAGCGGGGGGTAGGGATCAGCCC. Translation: CATEAGGRDQP. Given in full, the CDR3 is CATEAGGRDQPQHF. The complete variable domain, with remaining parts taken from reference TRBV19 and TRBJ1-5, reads DGGITQSPKYLFRKEGQNVTLSCEQNLNHDAMYWYRQDPGQGLRLIYYSQIVNDFQKGDIAEGYSVSREKKESFPLTVTSAQKNPTAFYLCATEAGGRDQPQHFGDGTRLSIL.

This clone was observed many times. CDR3 DNA (partial): TGCGCCAGCAGCACGGGACTAGCTACTGCAGATACG. Its protein product is CASSTGLATADT. The full CDR3 sequence reads CASSTGLATADTQYF. V and J are TRBV5-1 and TRBJ2-3, with 9 bases matching TRBD2. Coverage ceases 3 residues before the CDR3 finishes, and the germline J gene fills in the end. Germline values: CDR1 SGHRS, CDR2 YFSETQ. The CDR3 loop spans 15 amino acids. J was trimmed by 4 bases and V by 4 bases; bases with no gene match: 7.

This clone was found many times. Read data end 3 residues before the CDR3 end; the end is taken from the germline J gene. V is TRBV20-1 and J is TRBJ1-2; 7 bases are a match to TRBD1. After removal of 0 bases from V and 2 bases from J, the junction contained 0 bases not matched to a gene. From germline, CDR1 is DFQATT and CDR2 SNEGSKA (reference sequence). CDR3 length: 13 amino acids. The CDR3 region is CSARDRGNYGYTF. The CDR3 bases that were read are TGCAGTGCTAGAGACAGGGGGAACTATGGC.

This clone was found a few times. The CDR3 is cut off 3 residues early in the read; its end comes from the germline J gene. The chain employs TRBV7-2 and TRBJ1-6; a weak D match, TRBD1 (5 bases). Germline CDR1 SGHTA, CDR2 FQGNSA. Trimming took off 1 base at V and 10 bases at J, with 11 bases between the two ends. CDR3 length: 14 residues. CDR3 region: CASSLGTKGSPLHF. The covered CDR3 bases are TGTGCCAGCAGCTTAGGGACAAAAGGATCACCC.

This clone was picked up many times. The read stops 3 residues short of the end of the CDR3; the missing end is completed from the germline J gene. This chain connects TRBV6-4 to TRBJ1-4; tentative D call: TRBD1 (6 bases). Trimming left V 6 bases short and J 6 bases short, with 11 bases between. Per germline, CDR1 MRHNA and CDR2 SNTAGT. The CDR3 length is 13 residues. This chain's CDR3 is CASSDRTDEKLFF. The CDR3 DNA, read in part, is TGTGCCAGCAGCGACAGGACAGATGAAAAA.

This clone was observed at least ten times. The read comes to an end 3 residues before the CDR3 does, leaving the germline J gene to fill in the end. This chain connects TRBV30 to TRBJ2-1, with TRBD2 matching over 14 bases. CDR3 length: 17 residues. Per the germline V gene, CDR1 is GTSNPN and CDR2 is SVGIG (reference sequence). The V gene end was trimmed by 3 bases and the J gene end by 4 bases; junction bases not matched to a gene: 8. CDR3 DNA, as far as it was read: TGTGCCTGGAGGGCGTCGGGACTAGCGGGAGATTACAATGAG. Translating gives CAWRASGLAGDYNE. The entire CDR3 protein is CAWRASGLAGDYNEQFF.

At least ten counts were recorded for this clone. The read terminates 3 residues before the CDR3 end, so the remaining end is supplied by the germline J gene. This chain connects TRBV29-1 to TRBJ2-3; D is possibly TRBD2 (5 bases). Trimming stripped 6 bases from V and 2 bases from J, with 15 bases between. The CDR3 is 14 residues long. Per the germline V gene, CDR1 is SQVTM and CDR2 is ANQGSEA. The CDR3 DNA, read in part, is TGCAGCGTGGGTTTACAACTAGTCACAGATACG. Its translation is CSVGLQLVTDT. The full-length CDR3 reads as CSVGLQLVTDTQYF.

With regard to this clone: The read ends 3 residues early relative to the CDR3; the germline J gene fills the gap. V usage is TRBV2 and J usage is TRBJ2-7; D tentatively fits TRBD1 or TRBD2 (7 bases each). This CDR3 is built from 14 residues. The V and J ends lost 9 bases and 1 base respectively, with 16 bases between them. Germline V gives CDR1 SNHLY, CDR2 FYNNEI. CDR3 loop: CASWEGQRSYEQYF. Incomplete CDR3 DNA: TGTGCCAGTTGGGAGGGACAGCGATCCTACGAG.

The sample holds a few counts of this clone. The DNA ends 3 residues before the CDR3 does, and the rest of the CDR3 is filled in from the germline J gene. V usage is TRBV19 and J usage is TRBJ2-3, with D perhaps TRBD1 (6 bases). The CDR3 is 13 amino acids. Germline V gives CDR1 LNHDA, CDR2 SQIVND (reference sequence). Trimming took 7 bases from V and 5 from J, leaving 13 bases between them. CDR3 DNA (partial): TGTGCCAGTAATGACAGGCACGGAGATACG. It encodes CASNDRHGDT. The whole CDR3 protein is CASNDRHGDTQYF.

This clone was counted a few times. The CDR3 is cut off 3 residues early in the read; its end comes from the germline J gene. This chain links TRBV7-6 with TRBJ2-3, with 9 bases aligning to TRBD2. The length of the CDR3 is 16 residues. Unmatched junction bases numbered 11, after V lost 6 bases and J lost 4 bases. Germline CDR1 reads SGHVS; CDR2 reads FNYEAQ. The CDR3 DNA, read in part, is TGTGCCAGCAGTCCCACCGGTAGCGGGAGCCCAGATACG. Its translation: CASSPTGSGSPDT. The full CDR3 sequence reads CASSPTGSGSPDTQYF.

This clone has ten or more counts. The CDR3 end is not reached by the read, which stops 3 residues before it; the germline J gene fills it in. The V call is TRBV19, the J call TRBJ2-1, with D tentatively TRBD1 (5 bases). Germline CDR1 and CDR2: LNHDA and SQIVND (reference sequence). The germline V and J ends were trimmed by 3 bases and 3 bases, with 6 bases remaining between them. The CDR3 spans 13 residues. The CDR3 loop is CASSIQGYNEQFF. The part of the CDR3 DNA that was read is TGTGCCAGTAGTATCCAGGGCTACAATGAG.

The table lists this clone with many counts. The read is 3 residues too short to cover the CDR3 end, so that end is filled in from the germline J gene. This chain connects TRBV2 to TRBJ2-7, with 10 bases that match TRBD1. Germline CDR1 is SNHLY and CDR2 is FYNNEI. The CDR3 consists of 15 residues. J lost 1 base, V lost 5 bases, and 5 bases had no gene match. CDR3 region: CASSSGQGGSYEQYF. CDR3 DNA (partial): TGTGCCAGCAGTTCCGGACAGGGGGGATCCTACGAG.

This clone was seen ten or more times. CDR3 DNA (partial): TGCGCCAGCAGCCATTCGACTAGCGGGGCGTCAAATGAG. Protein product: CASSHSTSGASNE. The CDR3 in full is CASSHSTSGASNEQFF. This rearrangement joins TRBV4-1 to TRBJ2-1, with TRBD2 matching 11 bases. The read terminates 3 residues ahead of where the CDR3 ends, so the germline J gene completes it. Germline CDR1 reads MGHRA; CDR2 reads YSYEKL. CDR3 length equals 16 residues. The V segment lost 3 bases and the J segment 7 bases; nucleotides outside the gene matches: 8.

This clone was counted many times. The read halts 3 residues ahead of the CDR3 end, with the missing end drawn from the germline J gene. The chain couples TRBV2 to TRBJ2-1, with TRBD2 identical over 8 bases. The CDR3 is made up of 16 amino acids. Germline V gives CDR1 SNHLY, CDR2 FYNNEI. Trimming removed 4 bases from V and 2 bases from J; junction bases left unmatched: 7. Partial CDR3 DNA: TGTGCCAGCAGTGGATCAGCGGGAGTTACCTACAATGAG. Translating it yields CASSGSAGVTYNE. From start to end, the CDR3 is CASSGSAGVTYNEQFF.

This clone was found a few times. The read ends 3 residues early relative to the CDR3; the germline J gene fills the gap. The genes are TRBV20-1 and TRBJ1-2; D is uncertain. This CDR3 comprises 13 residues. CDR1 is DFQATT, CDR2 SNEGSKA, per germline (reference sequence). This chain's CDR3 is CSASLEGLLGYTF. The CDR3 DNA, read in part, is TGCAGTGCTAGCTTGGAAGGACTTCTGGGC.